These 27 T cell receptor beta chains were sequenced from one sample in a study of T cell clonotyping in hematopoietic cell transplantation (dated by TCRdb to about 2021). The library relied on the immunoSEQ multiplex PCR assay. TCRdb took this table from immuneACCESS and kept in-frame rearrangements with V and J called. Such tables lack part of the clones; where checked against another copy, unresolved V genes explain under half of the gap, and the rest is unexplained. Here the sample has more than 25,000 clones; 60% to 85% occur a single time. The top ten constitute 6% to 8% of the sample. This sample's time point label indicates: recipient sample about 28 days before transplant, after cytoreduction. This material consisted of peripheral blood mononuclear cells, taken before stem cell transplant. The source of these receptors is a woman aged 25 to 45 with chronic myeloid leukemia. Some clones in this sample may be carry-over from other donors' samples.

The chain couples TRBV19 to TRBJ1-2; TRBD1 agrees at 7 bases. The CDR3 is 14 amino acids. Trimming cost V 1 base and J 3 bases; bases outside gene matches: 2. Germline CDR1 and CDR2: LNHDA and SQIVND (reference sequence). The CDR3 DNA follows: TGTGCCAGTAGTATAGCCAGGGGGGACTATGGCTACACCTTC. This encodes CASSIARGDYGYTF.

For this clone: One end of the junction varies from germline; a read error may be responsible. The gene calls are TRBV2 and TRBJ2-4; TRBD1 might be the D (5 bases). This CDR3 is built from 10 residues. Germline lookup yields CDR1 SNHLY and CDR2 FYNNEI. DNA for the CDR3: TGTGCCAGCAGTGGGTTCAGGGTCAACTTC. Translating gives CASSGFRVNF.

The chain carries TRBV27 and TRBJ1-5; 10 bases match TRBD1. Looked up from germline, CDR1 is MNHEY and CDR2 is SMNVEV (reference sequence). The CDR3 consists of 15 residues. Trimming at V came to 5 bases and at J to 4 bases, leaving 5 bases not matched to a gene. The CDR3 is CASSPGQGSNQPQHF. The CDR3 nucleotides are TGTGCCAGCAGTCCGGGACAGGGGAGTAATCAGCCCCAGCATTTT.

This chain connects TRBV6-1 to TRBJ1-6; 7 bases align to TRBD1. V shed 7 bases, J shed 7 bases, and the junction held 4 bases outside the gene matches. CDR1 is MNHNS, CDR2 SASEGT, per germline. The CDR3 runs to 13 residues. In nucleotides, the CDR3 is TGTGCCAGCACCAAGACAGGGAATTCACCCCTCCACTTT. Residues: CASTKTGNSPLHF.

J is TRBJ2-5 and V is TRBV7-7; TRBD1 agrees at 7 bases. V dropped 1 base and J dropped 5; count of bases not matched to a gene: 4. The CDR3 runs 14 residues. CDR1 SSHAT and CDR2 FNYEAQ come from the germline V gene (reference sequence). Here the CDR3 DNA reads TGTGCCAGCAGCTTAGGTGACAGGGTGGAGACCCAGTACTTC. Protein: CASSLGDRVETQYF. The whole variable domain, filled in from reference TRBV7-7 and TRBJ2-5, reads GAGVSQSPRYKVTKRGQDVTLRCDPISSHATLYWYQQALGQGPEFLTYFNYEAQPDKSGLPSDRFSAERPEGSISTLTIQRTEQRDSAMYRCASSLGDRVETQYFGPGTRLLVL.

This chain uses TRBV4-2 with TRBJ2-3, with 7 bases that match TRBD2. Per germline, CDR1 LGHNA and CDR2 YNFKEQ. The CDR3 runs to 13 residues. Unmatched junction bases numbered 1, after V lost 1 base and J lost 6 bases. DNA of the CDR3: TGTGCCAGCAGCCAAGTGGGGGGGGATACGCAGTATTTT. Translation gives CASSQVGGDTQYF.

The genes are TRBV30 and TRBJ1-2, with unresolved D. Germline CDR1 and CDR2: GTSNPN and SVGIG (reference sequence). The CDR3 has 12 residues. V lost 0 bases, J lost 5 bases, and 7 bases lay in between. CDR3 in amino acids: CAWSVQGYGYTF. Written as DNA, the CDR3 is TGTGCCTGGAGTGTACAAGGGTATGGCTACACCTTC.

This clone was counted a few times. The chain uses TRBV29-1 and TRBJ1-2, with 10 bases aligning to TRBD1. CDR3 length equals 12 residues. Germline V CDR1 and CDR2: SQVTM, ANQGSEA. Unmatched junction bases numbered 4, after V lost 7 bases and J lost 5 bases. CDR3 region: CSAGGQGYGYTF. The DNA for the CDR3 is TGCAGCGCCGGGGGACAGGGGTATGGCTACACCTTC.

The rearrangement joins TRBV6-6 to TRBJ1-5; D is unclear. The CDR3 loop spans 11 amino acids. Trimming left V 6 bases short and J 4 bases short, with 4 bases between. Germline CDR1 is MNHNY and CDR2 is SVGAGI (reference sequence). CDR3 nucleotides: TGTGCCAGCAGACAAAATCAGCCCCAGCATTTT. Amino acids: CASRQNQPQHF.

This clone came up once. The J gene is TRBJ1-1, the V gene TRBV28; TRBD1 is a possible D gene (5 bases). Trimming removed 6 bases from V and 1 base from J, with 15 bases in between. Per germline, CDR1 MDHEN and CDR2 SYDVKM. This CDR3 comprises 15 residues. The CDR3 loop is CASSPGTLGNTEAFF. The CDR3 DNA reads as TGTGCCAGCAGCCCCGGGACTCTGGGGAACACTGAAGCTTTCTTT. The full variable domain, its missing parts supplied by reference TRBV28 and TRBJ1-1, is DVKVTQSSRYLVKRTGEKVFLECVQDMDHENMFWYRQDPGLGLRLIYFSYDVKMKEKGDIPEGYSVSREKKERFSLILESASTNQTSMYLCASSPGTLGNTEAFFGQGTRLTVV.

This clone has more than one count but fewer than ten. The rearrangement links TRBV6-1 to TRBJ1-1, with 10 bases lining up with TRBD1. Germline assignment: CDR1 MNHNS and CDR2 SASEGT. The CDR3 totals 15 residues. The trim removed 8 bases at V and 5 bases at J, leaving 11 bases unmatched. Here the CDR3 reads CASLRQGAVGTEAFF. The CDR3 DNA reads TGTGCCAGCCTTAGACAGGGGGCAGTTGGTACTGAAGCTTTCTTT.

There are a few counts of this clone. The genes are TRBV7-8 and TRBJ2-7; D unresolved. Trimming shortened V by 2 bases and J by 3 bases, and 8 bases separated the two germline ends. Germline CDR1 is SGHVS and CDR2 is FQNEAQ. The CDR3 loop spans 13 amino acids. CDR3 protein: CASSLSTRYEQYV. CDR3 nucleotide sequence: TGTGCCAGCAGCTTATCCACTCGCTACGAGCAGTACGTC.

The genes are TRBV5-6 and TRBJ1-2; D is ambiguous. Trimming pared 1 base from V and 4 bases from J, leaving 11 bases between. The CDR3 has 14 residues. Germline CDR1 reads SGHDT; CDR2 reads YYEEEE. The CDR3 loop reads CASSLRVKGYGYTF. In DNA form, the CDR3 reads TGTGCCAGCAGCTTGAGGGTAAAGGGCTATGGCTACACCTTC.

As regards this clone: One junction end disagrees with the germline gene, perhaps due to a read error. The rearrangement links TRBV5-8 to TRBJ1-1; 12 bases fit TRBD1. The CDR3 covers 11 residues. Germline V gives CDR1 SGHTS, CDR2 YDEGEE. In DNA form, the CDR3 reads TGTGCCAGCAGCTTCCGGGACAGGGGGCTCTTT. Encoded protein: CASSFRDRGLF.

The V and J genes are TRBV5-1 and TRBJ2-7, with TRBD2 matching over 7 bases. The germline V gene has CDR1 SGHRS and CDR2 YFSETQ. With 2 bases clipped from V and 2 bases from J, the junction kept 10 bases outside the gene matches. The length of the CDR3 is 16 residues. The CDR3 bases are TGCGCCAGCAGCTTTGATTACGGCGGGGGAACCTACGAGCAGTACTTC. It codes for CASSFDYGGGTYEQYF.

The chain couples TRBV19 to TRBJ1-1; possibly TRBD1 for D (5 bases). The germline V gene encodes CDR1 LNHDA and CDR2 SQIVND (reference sequence). Deletions cut 7 bases from V and 0 bases from J, with 18 bases between. The CDR3 extends over 16 amino acids. The CDR3 DNA sequence: TGTGCCAGTAACGCTGGGGCAGGCATTATGAACACTGAAGCTTTCTTT. Residues: CASNAGAGIMNTEAFF.

This clone was recorded a few times. The chain uses TRBV5-1 and TRBJ1-1; a weak D match, TRBD1 (6 bases). The V gene's germline CDR1 is SGHRS and CDR2 YFSETQ. V was clipped by 5 bases and J by 0 bases, with 8 bases between them. This CDR3 is 13 amino acids long. DNA of the CDR3: TGCGCCAGCAGGGCAGGGGTGAACACTGAAGCTTTCTTT. It yields the protein CASRAGVNTEAFF.

The chain carries TRBV29-1 and TRBJ1-1; D remains unclear. The CDR3 is made up of 9 amino acids. The germline V and J ends were trimmed by 4 bases and 10 bases, with 7 bases remaining between them. Germline lookup yields CDR1 SQVTM and CDR2 ANQGSEA. The CDR3: CSVAPGAFF. The DNA of the CDR3 is TGCAGCGTTGCCCCGGGAGCTTTCTTT.

The chain couples TRBV7-9 to TRBJ1-3, with D maybe TRBD1 (6 bases). The CDR3 spans 14 residues. The germline V and J ends were trimmed by 3 bases and 0 bases, with 6 bases remaining between them. The germline V gene has CDR1 SEHNR and CDR2 FQNEAQ (reference sequence). The CDR3 sequence is CASSLTGSGNTIYF. The CDR3 nucleotides read TGTGCCAGCAGCTTGACAGGCTCTGGAAACACCATATATTTT.

V and J are TRBV5-8 and TRBJ1-5, with 12 bases identical to TRBD1. CDR3 length: 19 residues. Germline loops: CDR1 SGHTS, CDR2 YDEGEE. Germline trimming cut 5 bases from V and 6 bases from J; bases unmatched to any gene: 18. CDR3 sequence reads: CASRSPGTGGLLRGQPQHF. Here the CDR3 DNA reads TGTGCCAGCAGATCCCCCGGGACAGGGGGCTTGTTACGGGGTCAGCCCCAGCATTTT.

This clone has just a few counts. V is TRBV4-3 and J is TRBJ1-1, with TRBD1 as a possible D gene (5 bases). CDR1 is LGHNA and CDR2 is YSLEER in the germline V gene. There are 14 residues in the CDR3. With 0 bases removed from V and 2 bases from J, the gap between germline ends came to 7 bases. The CDR3 DNA follows: TGCGCCAGCAGCCAAGAAGGGGTTAACACTGAAGCTTTCTTT. Translating gives CASSQEGVNTEAFF.

The V and J genes are TRBV6-5 and TRBJ2-7; D gene uncertain. The CDR3 runs to 14 residues. Germline values: CDR1 MNHEY, CDR2 SVGAGI. The V gene lost 4 bases and the J gene lost 1 base, with 11 bases spanning the gap. CDR3 DNA sequence: TGTGCCAGCAGTTTAGGTCCAGGATCCTACGAGCAGTACGTC. As protein: CASSLGPGSYEQYV.

The CDR3 bases are TGTGCCAGCAGCAGAGGAATTTACGAGCAGTACTTC. It encodes CASSRGIYEQYF. The chain joins TRBV7-2 to TRBJ2-7; D is ambiguous. Trimming left V 5 bases short and J 4 bases short, with 9 bases between. Per the germline V gene, CDR1 is SGHTA and CDR2 is FQGNSA. This CDR3 is built from 12 residues. Supplemented by reference TRBV7-2 and TRBJ2-7, the full variable domain reads GAGVSQSPSNKVTEKGKDVELRCDPISGHTALYWYRQSLGQGLEFLIYFQGNSAPDKSGLPSDRFSAERTGGSVSTLTIQRTQQEDSAVYLCASSRGIYEQYFGPGTRLTVT.

CDR3 loop: CAWTAGQGAYGYTF. DNA for the CDR3: TGTGCCTGGACCGCGGGACAGGGGGCCTATGGCTACACCTTC. The J gene is TRBJ1-2, the V gene TRBV30, with 12 bases lining up with TRBD1. In germline, CDR1 is GTSNPN, CDR2 SVGIG (reference sequence). CDR3 length equals 14 residues. V shed 4 bases, J shed 4 bases, and the junction held 4 bases outside the gene matches.

The rearrangement joins TRBV2 to TRBJ2-5; TRBD1 matches 11 bases. Losses at the gene ends were 5 bases for V and 5 bases for J; bases not matched to a gene: 10. The CDR3 is made up of 16 amino acids. Germline V gene lookup returns CDR1 SNHLY and CDR2 FYNNEI. CDR3 protein: CASSSQRTGGLETQYF. Here the CDR3 DNA reads TGTGCCAGCAGTTCCCAGCGGACAGGGGGCCTGGAGACCCAGTACTTC.

V is TRBV5-1 and J is TRBJ1-3; possibly TRBD1 for D (5 bases). V lost 0 bases, J lost 3 bases, and 10 bases lay in between. CDR1 is SGHRS and CDR2 is YFSETQ in the germline V gene. The CDR3 extends over 15 amino acids. The CDR3 reads CASSLGGKNGNTIYF. The CDR3 bases are TGCGCCAGCAGCTTGGGGGGGAAAAATGGAAACACCATATATTTT.

This clone turned up a few times. The chain is built from TRBV27 and TRBJ1-2, with a tentative D call TRBD1 (6 bases). Trimming shortened V by 4 bases and J by 9 bases, and 15 bases separated the two germline ends. Germline loops: CDR1 MNHEY, CDR2 SMNVEV (reference sequence). This CDR3 spans 13 amino acids. Here the CDR3 reads CASSSMGASSYTF. CDR3 DNA sequence: TGTGCCAGCAGTTCCATGGGGGCCAGCAGCTACACCTTC.